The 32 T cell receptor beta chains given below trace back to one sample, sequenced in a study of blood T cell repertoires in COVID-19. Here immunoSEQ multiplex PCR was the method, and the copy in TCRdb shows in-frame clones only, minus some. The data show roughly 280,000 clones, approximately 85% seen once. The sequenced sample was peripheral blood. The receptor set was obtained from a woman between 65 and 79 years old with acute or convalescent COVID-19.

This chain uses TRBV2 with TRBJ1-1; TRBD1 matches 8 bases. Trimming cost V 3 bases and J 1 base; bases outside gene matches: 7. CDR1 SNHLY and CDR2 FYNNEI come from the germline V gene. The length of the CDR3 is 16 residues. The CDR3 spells CASSDPRTGTNTEAFF. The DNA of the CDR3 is TGTGCCAGCAGTGACCCTAGGACAGGGACGAACACTGAAGCTTTCTTT.

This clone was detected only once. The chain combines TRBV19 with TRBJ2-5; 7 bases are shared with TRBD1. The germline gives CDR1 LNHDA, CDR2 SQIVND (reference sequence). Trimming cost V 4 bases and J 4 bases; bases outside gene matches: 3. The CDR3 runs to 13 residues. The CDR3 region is CASSRQGIETQYF. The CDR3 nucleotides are TGTGCCAGTAGTAGACAGGGTATAGAGACCCAGTACTTC. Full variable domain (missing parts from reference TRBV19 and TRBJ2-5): DGGITQSPKYLFRKEGQNVTLSCEQNLNHDAMYWYRQDPGQGLRLIYYSQIVNDFQKGDIAEGYSVSREKKESFPLTVTSAQKNPTAFYLCASSRQGIETQYFGPGTRLLVL.

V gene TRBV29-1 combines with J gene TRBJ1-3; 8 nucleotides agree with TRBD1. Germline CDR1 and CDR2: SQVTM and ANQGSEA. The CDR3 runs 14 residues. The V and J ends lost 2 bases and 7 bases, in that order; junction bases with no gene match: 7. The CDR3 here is CSVENRGMGNTIYF. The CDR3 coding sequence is TGCAGCGTTGAAAACAGGGGGATGGGGAACACCATATATTTT.

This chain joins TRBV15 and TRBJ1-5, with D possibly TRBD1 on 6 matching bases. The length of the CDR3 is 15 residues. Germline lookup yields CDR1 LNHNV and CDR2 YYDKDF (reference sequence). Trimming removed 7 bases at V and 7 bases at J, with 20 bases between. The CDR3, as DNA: TGTGCCACCAAAGCACTCACAGGGTCTGAGCAGCCCCAGCATTTT. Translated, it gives CATKALTGSEQPQHF.

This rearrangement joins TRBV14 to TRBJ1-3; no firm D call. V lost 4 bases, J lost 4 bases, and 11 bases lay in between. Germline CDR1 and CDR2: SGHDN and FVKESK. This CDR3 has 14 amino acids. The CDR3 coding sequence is TGTGCCAGCAGCCTCTCTTTGGAGGGAAACACCATATATTTT. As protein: CASSLSLEGNTIYF.

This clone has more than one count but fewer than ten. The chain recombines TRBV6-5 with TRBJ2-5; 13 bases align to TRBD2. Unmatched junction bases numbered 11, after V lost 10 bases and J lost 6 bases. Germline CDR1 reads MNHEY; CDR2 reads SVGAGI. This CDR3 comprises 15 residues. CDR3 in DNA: TGTGCCACCGGGGAACTAGCGGGGGGGCGGCAGACCCAGTACTTC. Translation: CATGELAGGRQTQYF.

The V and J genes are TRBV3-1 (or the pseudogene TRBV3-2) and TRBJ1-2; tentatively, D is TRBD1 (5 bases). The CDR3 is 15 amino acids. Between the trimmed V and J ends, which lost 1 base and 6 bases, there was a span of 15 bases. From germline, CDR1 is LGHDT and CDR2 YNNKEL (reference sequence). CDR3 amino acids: CASSQGFREVDGYTF. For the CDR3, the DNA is TGTGCCAGCAGCCAAGGGTTCAGGGAGGTGGATGGCTACACCTTC.

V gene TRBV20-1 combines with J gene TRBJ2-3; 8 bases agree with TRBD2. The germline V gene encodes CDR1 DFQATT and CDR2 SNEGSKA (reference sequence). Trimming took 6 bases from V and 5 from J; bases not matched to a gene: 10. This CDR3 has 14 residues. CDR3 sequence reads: CSASSGAKGDTQYF. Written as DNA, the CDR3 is TGCAGTGCAAGTAGCGGGGCTAAAGGAGATACGCAGTATTTT.

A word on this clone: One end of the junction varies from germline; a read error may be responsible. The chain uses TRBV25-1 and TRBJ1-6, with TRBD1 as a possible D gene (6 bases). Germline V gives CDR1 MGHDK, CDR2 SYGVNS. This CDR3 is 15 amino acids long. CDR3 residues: CASSSLGGAFSRLHF. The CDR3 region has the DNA TGTGCCAGCAGCAGCCTGGGGGGGGCTTTTTCACGCCTCCACTTT. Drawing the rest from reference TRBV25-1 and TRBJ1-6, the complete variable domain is EADIYQTPRYLVIGTGKKITLECSQTMGHDKMYWYQQDPGMELHLIHYSYGVNSTEKGDLSSESTVSRIRTEHFPLTLESARPSHTSQYLCASSSLGGAFSRLHFGNGTRLTVT.

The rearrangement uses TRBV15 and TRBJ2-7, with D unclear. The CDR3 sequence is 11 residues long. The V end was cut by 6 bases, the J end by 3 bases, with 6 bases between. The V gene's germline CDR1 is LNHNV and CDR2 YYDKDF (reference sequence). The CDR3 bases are TGTGCCACCAGTAATCGCTACGAGCAGTACTTC. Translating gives CATSNRYEQYF.

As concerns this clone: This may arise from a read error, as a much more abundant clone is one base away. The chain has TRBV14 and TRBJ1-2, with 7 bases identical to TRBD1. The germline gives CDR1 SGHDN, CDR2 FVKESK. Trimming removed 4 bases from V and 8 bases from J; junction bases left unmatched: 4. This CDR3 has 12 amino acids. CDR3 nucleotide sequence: TGTGCCAGCAGCCGACAGGGTTACGGCTACACCTTC. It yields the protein CASSRQGYGYTF. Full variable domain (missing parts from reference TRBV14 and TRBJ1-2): EAGVTQFPSHSVIEKGQTVTLRCDPISGHDNLYWYRRVMGKEIKFLLHFVKESKQDESGMPNNRFLAERTGGTYSTLKVQPAELEDSGVYFCASSRQGYGYTFGSGTRLTVV.

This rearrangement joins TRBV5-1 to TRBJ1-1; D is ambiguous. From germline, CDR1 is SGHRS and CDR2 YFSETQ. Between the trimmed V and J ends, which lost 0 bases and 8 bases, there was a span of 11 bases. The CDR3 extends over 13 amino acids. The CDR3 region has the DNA TGCGCCAGCAGCTTGGGAGCGACCTCGGAAGCTTTCTTT. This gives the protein CASSLGATSEAFF.

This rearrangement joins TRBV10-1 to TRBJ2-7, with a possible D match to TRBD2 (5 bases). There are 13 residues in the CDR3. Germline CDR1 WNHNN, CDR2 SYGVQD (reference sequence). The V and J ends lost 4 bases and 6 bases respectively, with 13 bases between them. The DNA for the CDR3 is TGCGCCAGCAGTGCGCAGGAGCGGAGCGAGCAGTACTTC. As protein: CASSAQERSEQYF.

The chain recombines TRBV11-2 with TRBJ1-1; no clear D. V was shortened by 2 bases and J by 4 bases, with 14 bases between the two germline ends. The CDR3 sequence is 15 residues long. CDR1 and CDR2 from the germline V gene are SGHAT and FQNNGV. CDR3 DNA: TGTGCCAGCAGCTTATCGGGTCGGTCGAGCACTGAAGCTTTCTTT. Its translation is CASSLSGRSSTEAFF.

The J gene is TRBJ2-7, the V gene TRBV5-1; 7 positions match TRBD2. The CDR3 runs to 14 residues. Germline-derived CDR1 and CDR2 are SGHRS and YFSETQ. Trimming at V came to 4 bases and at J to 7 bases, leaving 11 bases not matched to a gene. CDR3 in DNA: TGCGCCAGCAGCGCGGGAGCGGGGACTGGGGAGCAGTACTTC. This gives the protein CASSAGAGTGEQYF.

CDR3 sequence: CASSSGTGTNTEAFF. For the CDR3, the DNA is TGTGCCAGCAGCTCGGGGACAGGGACGAACACTGAAGCTTTCTTT. The chain has TRBV6-5 and TRBJ1-1; TRBD1 aligns across 9 bases. Germline V lookup: CDR1 MNHEY, CDR2 SVGAGI. CDR3 length equals 15 residues. V lost 6 bases and J lost 1; bases outside the gene matches: 6.

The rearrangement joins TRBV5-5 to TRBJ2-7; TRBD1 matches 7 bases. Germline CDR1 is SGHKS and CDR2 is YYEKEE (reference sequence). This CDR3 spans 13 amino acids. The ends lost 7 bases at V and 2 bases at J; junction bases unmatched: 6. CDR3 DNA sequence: TGTGCCAGCGAGGGACAGCTAACCTACGAGCAGTACTTC. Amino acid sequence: CASEGQLTYEQYF. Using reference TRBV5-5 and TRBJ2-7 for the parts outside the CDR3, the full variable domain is DAGVTQSPTHLIKTRGQQVTLRCSPISGHKSVSWYQQVLGQGPQFIFQYYEKEERGRGNFPDRFSARQFPNYSSELNVNALLLGDSALYLCASEGQLTYEQYFGPGTRLTVT.

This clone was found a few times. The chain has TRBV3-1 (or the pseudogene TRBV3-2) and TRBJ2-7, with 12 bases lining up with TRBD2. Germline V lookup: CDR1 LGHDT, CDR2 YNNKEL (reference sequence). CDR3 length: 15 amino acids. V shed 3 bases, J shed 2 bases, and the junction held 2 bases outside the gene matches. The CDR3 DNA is TGTGCCAGCAGCCATAGGACTAGCGGGGCCTACGAGCAGTACTTC. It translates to CASSHRTSGAYEQYF.

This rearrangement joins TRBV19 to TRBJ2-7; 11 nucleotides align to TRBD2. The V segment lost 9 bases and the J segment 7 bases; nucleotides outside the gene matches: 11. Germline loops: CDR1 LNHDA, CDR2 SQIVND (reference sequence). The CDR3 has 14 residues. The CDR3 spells CASAFSGGAGEQYF. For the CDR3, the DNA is TGTGCCAGCGCTTTTAGCGGGGGGGCAGGAGAGCAGTACTTC. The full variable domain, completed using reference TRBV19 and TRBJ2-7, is DGGITQSPKYLFRKEGQNVTLSCEQNLNHDAMYWYRQDPGQGLRLIYYSQIVNDFQKGDIAEGYSVSREKKESFPLTVTSAQKNPTAFYLCASAFSGGAGEQYFGPGTRLTVT.

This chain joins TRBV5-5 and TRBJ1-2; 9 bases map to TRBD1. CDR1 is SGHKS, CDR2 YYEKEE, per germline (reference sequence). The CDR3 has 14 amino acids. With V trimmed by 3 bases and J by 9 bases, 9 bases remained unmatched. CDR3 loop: CASSSDRGTKSYTF. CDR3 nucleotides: TGTGCCAGCAGCTCGGACAGGGGCACTAAGAGCTACACCTTC.

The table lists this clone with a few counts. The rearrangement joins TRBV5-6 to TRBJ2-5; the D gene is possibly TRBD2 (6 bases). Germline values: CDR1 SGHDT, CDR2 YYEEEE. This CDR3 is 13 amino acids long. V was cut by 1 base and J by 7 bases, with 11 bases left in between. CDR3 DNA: TGTGCCAGCAGCTTGTCCCGGAGGGGGACCCAGTACTTC. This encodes CASSLSRRGTQYF.

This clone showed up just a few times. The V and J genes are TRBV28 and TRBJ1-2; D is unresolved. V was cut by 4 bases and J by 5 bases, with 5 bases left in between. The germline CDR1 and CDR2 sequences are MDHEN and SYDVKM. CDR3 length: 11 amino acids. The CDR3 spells CASSSLYGYTF. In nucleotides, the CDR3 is TGTGCCAGCAGTTCTTTATATGGCTACACCTTC.

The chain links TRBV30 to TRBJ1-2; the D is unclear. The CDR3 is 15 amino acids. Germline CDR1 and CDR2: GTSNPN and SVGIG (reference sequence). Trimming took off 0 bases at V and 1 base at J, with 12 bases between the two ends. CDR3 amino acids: CAWSVNSFLNYGYTF. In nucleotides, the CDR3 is TGTGCCTGGAGTGTTAACAGTTTTCTTAACTATGGCTACACCTTC.

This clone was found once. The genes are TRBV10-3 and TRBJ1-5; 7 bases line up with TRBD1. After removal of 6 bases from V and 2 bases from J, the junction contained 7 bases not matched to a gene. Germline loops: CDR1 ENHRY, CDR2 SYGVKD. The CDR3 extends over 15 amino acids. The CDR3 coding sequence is TGTGCCATCAGAGACAGGGAAGGGGGCAATCAGCCCCAGCATTTT. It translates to CAIRDREGGNQPQHF.

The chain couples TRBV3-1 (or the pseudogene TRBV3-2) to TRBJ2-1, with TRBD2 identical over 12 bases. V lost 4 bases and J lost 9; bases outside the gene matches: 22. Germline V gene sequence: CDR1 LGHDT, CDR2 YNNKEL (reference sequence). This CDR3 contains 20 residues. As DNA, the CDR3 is TGTGCCAGCAGCCCCACCTCCATTACCGGGACTAGCGGGCGGGGCGGTGAGCAGTTCTTC. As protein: CASSPTSITGTSGRGGEQFF.

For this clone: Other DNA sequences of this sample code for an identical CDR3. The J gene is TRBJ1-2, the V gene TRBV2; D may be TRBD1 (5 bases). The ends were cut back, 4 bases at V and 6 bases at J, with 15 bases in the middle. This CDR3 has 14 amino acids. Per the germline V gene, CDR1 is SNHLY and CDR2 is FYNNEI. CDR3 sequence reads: CASSARGSVHGYTF. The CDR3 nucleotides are TGTGCCAGCAGTGCGCGGGGGTCGGTCCATGGCTACACCTTC. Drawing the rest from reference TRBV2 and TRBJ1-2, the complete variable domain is EPEVTQTPSHQVTQMGQEVILRCVPISNHLYFYWYRQILGQKVEFLVSFYNNEISEKSEIFDDQFSVERPDGSNFTLKIRSTKLEDSAMYFCASSARGSVHGYTFGSGTRLTVV.

DNA for the CDR3: TGCGCCAGCAGCTTCACCGGGACTAGCGGGGGGGCAAATGAGCAGTTCTTC. It translates to CASSFTGTSGGANEQFF. The rearrangement uses TRBV5-1 and TRBJ2-1; the match to TRBD2 covers 16 bases. The CDR3 is 17 amino acids. Germline CDR1 SGHRS, CDR2 YFSETQ. V shed 2 bases, J shed 7 bases, and the junction held 6 bases outside the gene matches.

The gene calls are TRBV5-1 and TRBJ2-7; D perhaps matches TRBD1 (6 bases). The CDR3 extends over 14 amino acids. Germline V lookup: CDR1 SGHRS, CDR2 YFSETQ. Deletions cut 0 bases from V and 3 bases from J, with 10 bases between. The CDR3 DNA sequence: TGCGCCAGCAGCTTGGATGGACAGTTCTACGAGCAGTACTTC. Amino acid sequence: CASSLDGQFYEQYF.

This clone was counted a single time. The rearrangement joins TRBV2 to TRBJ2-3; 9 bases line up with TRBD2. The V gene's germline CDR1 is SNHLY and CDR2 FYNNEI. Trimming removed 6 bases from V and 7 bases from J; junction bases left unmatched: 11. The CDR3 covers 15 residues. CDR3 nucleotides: TGTGCCAGCAGCTCAAGCGGGGGGCCCAGGTATACGCAGTATTTT. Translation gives CASSSSGGPRYTQYF.

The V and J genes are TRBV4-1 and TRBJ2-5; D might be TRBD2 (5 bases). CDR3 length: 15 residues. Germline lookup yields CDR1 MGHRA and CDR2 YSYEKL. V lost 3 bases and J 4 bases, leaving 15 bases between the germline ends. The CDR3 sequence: CASSQPTRRPETQYF. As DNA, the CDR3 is TGCGCCAGCAGCCAGCCAACTAGGAGACCAGAGACCCAGTACTTC.

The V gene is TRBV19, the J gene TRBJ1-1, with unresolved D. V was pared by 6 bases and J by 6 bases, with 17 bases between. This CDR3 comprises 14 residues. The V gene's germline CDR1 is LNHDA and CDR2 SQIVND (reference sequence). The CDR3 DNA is TGTGCCAGTAGCACATTGGCAGTAAGCGCTGAAGCTTTCTTT. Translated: CASSTLAVSAEAFF.

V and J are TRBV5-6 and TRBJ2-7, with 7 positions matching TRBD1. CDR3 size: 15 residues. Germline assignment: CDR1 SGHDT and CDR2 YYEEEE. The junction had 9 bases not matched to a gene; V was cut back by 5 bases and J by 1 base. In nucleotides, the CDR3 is TGTGCCAGCAGTTCTAGACAGGGCCGGTCCTACGAGCAGTACTTC. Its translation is CASSSRQGRSYEQYF.